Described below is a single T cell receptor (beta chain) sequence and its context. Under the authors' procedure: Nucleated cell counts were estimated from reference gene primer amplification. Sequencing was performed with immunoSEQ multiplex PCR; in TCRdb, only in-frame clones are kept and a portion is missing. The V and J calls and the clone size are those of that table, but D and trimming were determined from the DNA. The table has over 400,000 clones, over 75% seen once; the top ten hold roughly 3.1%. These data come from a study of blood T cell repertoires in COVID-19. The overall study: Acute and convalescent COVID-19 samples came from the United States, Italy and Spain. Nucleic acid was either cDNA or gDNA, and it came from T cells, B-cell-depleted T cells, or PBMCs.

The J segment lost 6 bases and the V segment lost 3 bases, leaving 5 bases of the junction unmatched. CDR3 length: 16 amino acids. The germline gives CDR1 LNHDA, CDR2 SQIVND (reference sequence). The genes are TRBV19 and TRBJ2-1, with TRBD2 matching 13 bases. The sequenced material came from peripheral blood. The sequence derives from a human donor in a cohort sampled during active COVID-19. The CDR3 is CASSIPGLAGINEQFF. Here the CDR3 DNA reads TGTGCCAGTAGTATTCCGGGACTAGCGGGAATCAATGAGCAGTTCTTC.